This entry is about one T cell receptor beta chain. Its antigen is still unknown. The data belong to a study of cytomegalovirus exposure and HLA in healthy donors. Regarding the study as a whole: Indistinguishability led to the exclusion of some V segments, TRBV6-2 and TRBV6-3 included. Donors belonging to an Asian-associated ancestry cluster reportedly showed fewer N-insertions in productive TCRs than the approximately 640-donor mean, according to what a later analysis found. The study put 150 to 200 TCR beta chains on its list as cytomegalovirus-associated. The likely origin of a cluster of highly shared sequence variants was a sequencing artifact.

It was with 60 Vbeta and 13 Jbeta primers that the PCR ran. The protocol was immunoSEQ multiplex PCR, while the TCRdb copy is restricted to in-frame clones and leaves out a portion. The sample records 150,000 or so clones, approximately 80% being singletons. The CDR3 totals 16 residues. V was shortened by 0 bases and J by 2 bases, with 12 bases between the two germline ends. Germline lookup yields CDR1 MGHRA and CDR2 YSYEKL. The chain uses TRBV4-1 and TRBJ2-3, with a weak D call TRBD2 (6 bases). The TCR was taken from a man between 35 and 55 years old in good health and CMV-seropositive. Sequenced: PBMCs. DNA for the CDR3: TGCGCCAGCAGCCAAGATGGAGGGGTCAACACAGATACGCAGTATTTT. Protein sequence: CASSQDGGVNTDTQYF.